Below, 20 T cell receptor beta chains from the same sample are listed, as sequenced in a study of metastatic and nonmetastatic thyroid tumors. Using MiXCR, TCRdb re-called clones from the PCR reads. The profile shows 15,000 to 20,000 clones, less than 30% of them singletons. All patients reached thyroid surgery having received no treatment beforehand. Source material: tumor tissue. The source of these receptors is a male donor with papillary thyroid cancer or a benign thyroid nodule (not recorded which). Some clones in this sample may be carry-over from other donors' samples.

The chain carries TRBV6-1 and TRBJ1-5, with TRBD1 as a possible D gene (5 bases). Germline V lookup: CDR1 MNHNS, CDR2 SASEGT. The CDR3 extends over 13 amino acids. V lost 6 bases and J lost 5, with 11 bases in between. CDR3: CASRGMGDQPQHF. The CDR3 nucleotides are TGTGCCAGCAGAGGGATGGGGGATCAGCCCCAGCATTTT.

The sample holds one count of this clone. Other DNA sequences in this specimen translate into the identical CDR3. Here the CDR3 DNA reads TGTGCCGGCACGGGCGCCCCTAACTATGGCTACACCTTC. Protein: CAGTGAPNYGYTF. The rearrangement joins TRBV7-9 to TRBJ1-2; the D is unclear. CDR3 size: 13 residues. Germline CDR1 reads SEHNR; CDR2 reads FQNEAQ (reference sequence). V lost 11 bases and J 0 bases, leaving 13 bases between the germline ends.

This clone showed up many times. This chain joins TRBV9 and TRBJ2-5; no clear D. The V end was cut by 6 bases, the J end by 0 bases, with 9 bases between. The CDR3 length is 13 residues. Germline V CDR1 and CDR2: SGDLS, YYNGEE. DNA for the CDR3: TGTGCCAGCAACGAAGAGGACCAAGAGACCCAGTACTTC. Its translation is CASNEEDQETQYF.

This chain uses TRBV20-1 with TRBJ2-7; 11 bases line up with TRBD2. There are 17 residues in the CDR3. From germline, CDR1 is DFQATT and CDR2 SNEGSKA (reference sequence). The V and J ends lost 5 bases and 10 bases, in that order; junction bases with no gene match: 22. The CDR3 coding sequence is TGCAGTGCTGGCGGCGCGGCTAGCGGGGGGCCAGGCTATTATCAGTACTTC. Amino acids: CSAGGAASGGPGYYQYF.

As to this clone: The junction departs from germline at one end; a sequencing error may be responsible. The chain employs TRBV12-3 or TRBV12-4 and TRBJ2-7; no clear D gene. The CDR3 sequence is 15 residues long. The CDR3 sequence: CASILGSNVPYEQYF. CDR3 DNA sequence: TGTGCCAGCATTTTAGGAAGTAACGTCCCCTACGAGCAGTACTTC.

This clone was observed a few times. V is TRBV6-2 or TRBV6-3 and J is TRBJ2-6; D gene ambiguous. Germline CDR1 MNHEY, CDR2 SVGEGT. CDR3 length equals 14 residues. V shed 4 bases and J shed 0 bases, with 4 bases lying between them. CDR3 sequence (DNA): TGTGCCAGCAGTTCGAGCTCTGGGGCCAACGTCCTGACTTTC. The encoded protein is CASSSSSGANVLTF.

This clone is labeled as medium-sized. CDR3 sequence reads: CASSFADTQYF. The CDR3 DNA is TGTGCCAGCAGTTTTGCAGATACGCAGTATTTT. The chain recombines TRBV12-3 or TRBV12-4 with TRBJ2-3, with D unresolved. V lost 3 bases, J lost 4 bases, and 2 bases lay in between. There are 11 residues in the CDR3.

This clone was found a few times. DNA for the CDR3: TGTGCCTGGAGTGTAGGGATGGAGCAGAGGAGATGGTACGAGCAGTACTTC. This gives the protein CAWSVGMEQRRWYEQYF. The V call is TRBV30, the J call TRBJ2-7, with D unclear. Trimming cost V 0 bases and J 4 bases, with 22 bases left between them. Germline V gene sequence: CDR1 GTSNPN, CDR2 SVGIG (reference sequence). This CDR3 is built from 17 residues.

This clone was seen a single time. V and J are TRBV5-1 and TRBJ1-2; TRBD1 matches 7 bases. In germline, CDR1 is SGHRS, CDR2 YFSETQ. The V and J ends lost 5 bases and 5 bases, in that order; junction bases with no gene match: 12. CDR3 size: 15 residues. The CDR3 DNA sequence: TGCGCCAGCAGTCCGGGACAGTGGGTGGTGTATGGCTACACCTTC. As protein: CASSPGQWVVYGYTF.

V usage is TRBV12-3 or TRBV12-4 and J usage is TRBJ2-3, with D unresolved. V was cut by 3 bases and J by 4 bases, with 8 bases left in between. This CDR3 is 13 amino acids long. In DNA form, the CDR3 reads TGTGCCAGCAGTTTCCTTGGGTCAGATACGCAGTATTTT. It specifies CASSFLGSDTQYF.

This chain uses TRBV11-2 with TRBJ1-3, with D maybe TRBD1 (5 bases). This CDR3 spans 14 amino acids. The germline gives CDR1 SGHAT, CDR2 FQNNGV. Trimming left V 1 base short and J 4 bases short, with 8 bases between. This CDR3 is CASSLVRVGNTIYF. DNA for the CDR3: TGTGCCAGCAGCTTAGTCAGGGTCGGAAACACCATATATTTT.

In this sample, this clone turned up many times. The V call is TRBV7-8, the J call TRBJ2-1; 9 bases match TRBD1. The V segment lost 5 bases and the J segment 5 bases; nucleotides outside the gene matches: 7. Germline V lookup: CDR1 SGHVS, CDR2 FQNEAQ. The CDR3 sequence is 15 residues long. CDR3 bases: TGTGCCAGCAGCCCATCCGGGACAGGGAACAATGAGCAGTTCTTC. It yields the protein CASSPSGTGNNEQFF.

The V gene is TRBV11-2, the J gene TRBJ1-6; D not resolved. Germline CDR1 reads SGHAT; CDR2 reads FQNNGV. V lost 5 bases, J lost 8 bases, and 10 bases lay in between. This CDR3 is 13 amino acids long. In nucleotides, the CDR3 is TGTGCCAGCAGCCCACGACCCTATTCACCCCTCCACTTT. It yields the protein CASSPRPYSPLHF.

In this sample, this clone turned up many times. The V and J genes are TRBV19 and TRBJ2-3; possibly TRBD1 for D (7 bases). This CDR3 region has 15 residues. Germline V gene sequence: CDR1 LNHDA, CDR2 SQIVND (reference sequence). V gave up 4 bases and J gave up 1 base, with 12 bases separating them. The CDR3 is CASSTSRGGTDTQYF. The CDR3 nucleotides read TGTGCCAGTAGTACTAGCAGGGGGGGCACAGATACGCAGTATTTT.

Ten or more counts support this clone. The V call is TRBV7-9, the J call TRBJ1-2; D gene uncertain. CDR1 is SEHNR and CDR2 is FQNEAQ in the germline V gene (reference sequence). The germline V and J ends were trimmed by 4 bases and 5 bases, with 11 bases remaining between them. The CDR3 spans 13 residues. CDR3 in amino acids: CASSSRREYGYTF. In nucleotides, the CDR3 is TGTGCCAGCAGCTCGAGACGGGAATATGGCTACACCTTC.

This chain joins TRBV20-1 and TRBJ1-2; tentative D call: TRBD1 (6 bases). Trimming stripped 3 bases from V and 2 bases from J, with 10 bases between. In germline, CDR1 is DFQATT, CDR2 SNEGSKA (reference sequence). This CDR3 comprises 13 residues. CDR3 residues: CSASQTGNYGYTF. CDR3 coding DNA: TGCAGTGCTAGCCAAACAGGGAACTATGGCTACACCTTC.

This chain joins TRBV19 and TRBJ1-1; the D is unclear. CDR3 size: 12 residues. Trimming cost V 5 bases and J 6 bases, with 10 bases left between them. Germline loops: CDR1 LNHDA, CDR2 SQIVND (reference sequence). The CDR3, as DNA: TGTGCCAGTAGTGCCTGGGCCCCTGAAGCTTTCTTT. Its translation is CASSAWAPEAFF.

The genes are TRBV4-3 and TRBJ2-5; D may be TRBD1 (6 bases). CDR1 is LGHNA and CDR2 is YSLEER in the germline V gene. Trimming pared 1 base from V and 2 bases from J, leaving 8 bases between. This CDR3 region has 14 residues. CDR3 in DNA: TGCGCCAGCAGCCAAGGGACAGCTCAAGAGACCCAGTACTTC. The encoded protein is CASSQGTAQETQYF.

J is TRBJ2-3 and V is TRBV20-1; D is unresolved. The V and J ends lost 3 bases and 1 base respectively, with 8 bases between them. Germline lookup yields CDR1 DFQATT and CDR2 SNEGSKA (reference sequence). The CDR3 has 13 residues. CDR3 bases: TGCAGTGCTAGCCAAGGGCGCACAGATACGCAGTATTTT. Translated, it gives CSASQGRTDTQYF.

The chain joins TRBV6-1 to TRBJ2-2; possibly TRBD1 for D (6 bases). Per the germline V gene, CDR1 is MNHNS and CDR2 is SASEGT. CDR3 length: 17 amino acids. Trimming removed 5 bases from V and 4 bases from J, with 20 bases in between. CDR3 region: CASSKMGAGKSTGELFF. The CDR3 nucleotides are TGTGCCAGCAGTAAAATGGGGGCAGGAAAGAGCACCGGGGAGCTGTTTTTT.